Listed below are T cell receptor beta chains from one sample, sequenced in a study of T cells after yellow fever vaccination. One entry per CDR3 protein results from TCRdb running MiXCR on the 5' RACE reads. This table has a few hundred thousand distinct CDR3 sequences, 6.9% appearing once. This specimen consisted of CD4+ T cells sorted from PBMCs, obtained 15 days after the yellow fever booster vaccination. Receptors originate from a young man who received the YFV17D yellow fever vaccine. Both conserved end residues are part of each CDR3. The D gene is left open where the match is weak. Not all rows give a size; the values are once, few, many and, for expanded clones, a class.

clone_size d_call j_call v_call cdr3_nt cdr3_aa
few TRBD2 TRBJ2-3 TRBV20-1 TGCAGTGCTAGTGCCGGGACTAGCGGCACAGATACGCAGTATTTT CSASAGTSGTDTQYF
few . TRBJ2-2 TRBV7-2 TGTGCCAGCAGCTTAGCCGGAACCCCCACCGGGGAGCTGTTTTTT CASSLAGTPTGELFF
many TRBD2 TRBJ2-5 TRBV20-1 TGCAGTGCTGTCCTTAGCGGGAGTAGGGTGGAGACCCAGTACTTC CSAVLSGSRVETQYF
many TRBD2 TRBJ2-1 TRBV12-3/TRBV12-4 TGTGCCAGCAGGACCGGGACTAGCGGCTACAATGAGCAGTTCTTC CASRTGTSGYNEQFF
. . TRBJ2-7 TRBV29-1 TGCAGCGTTCAGCGGGAGACAGGGAAATTAATGGAGCAGTACTTC CSVQRETGKLMEQYF
. TRBD2 TRBJ2-1 TRBV7-2 TGTGCCAGCAGCTTGGGGCCTAGCGGGGATGAGCAGTTCTTC CASSLGPSGDEQFF
few . TRBJ2-1 TRBV6-1 TGTGCCAGCAGTCCCGATACTAGCTACAATGAGCAGTTCTTC CASSPDTSYNEQFF
few TRBD1 TRBJ2-3 TRBV27 TGTGCCAGCAGTGAAAGGACAGGGATTAGGAGGCCCACAGATACGCAGTATTTT CASSERTGIRRPTDTQYF
many . TRBJ2-3 TRBV12-3/TRBV12-4 TGTGCCAGCAGTTTAGATGGTTTCGATACGCAGTATTTT CASSLDGFDTQYF
few . TRBJ1-1 TRBV12-3/TRBV12-4 TGTGCCAGCATCCCCCAGCAGGGGCTCATGAACACTGAAGCTTTCTTT CASIPQQGLMNTEAFF
few . TRBJ2-7 TRBV6-2/TRBV6-3 TGTGCCAGCAGTTACTCGAAGGGAAGAGACTACGAGCAGTACTTC CASSYSKGRDYEQYF
many TRBD2 TRBJ2-3 TRBV13 TGTGCCAGCAGCCTACAAGCGGGAAAAATATCAGATACGCAGTATTTT CASSLQAGKISDTQYF
. . TRBJ2-1 TRBV3-1 TGTGCCAGCAGACAAGATCCAGTGCCGGGGAATGAGCAGTTCTTC CASRQDPVPGNEQFF
few TRBD2 TRBJ2-5 TRBV5-1 TGCGCCAGCAGCTTGGAGCCTAGCGGTCACATTTCGGGGGAGACCCAGTACTTC CASSLEPSGHISGETQYF
. TRBD2 TRBJ2-7 TRBV6-1 TGTGCCAGCACGGGAGGGCGACCCCACGAGCAGTACTTC CASTGGRPHEQYF
few TRBD1 TRBJ2-5 TRBV28 TGTGCCAGCAGTTTAGGAATGACAGGGGGCGGGAAGACCCAGTACTTC CASSLGMTGGGKTQYF
many . TRBJ2-3 TRBV6-2/TRBV6-3 TGTGCCAGCAGTCAGAGCCGGGATACGCAGTATTTT CASSQSRDTQYF
once TRBD1 TRBJ1-5 TRBV7-2 TGTGTCAGCAGCTCACCGGACAGGAATCAGCCCCAGCATTTT CVSSSPDRNQPQHF
few TRBD1 TRBJ1-2 TRBV7-2 TGTGCCAGCAGCCCGGACAGGGGAGAGGGCTACACCTTC CASSPDRGEGYTF
. . TRBJ2-7 TRBV21-1 TGTGCCAGCAGCCTCACAACCGGGACAGGGAGGGGCGAGCAGTACTTC CASSLTTGTGRGEQYF
. . TRBJ1-1 TRBV7-2 TGTGCCAGCTTGATGGGGGTGAACACTGAAGCTTTCTTT CASLMGVNTEAFF
many TRBD1 TRBJ2-5 TRBV12-3/TRBV12-4 TGTGCCAGCAGTACCCGGATAATCGGGACAGGGGGAATGGAGACCCAGTACTTC CASSTRIIGTGGMETQYF
. TRBD2 TRBJ2-1 TRBV11-3 TGTGCCAGCAGCCTCATAGCGGGAGTAGGGGACAATGAGCAGTTCTTC CASSLIAGVGDNEQFF
few . TRBJ2-1 TRBV5-1 TGCGCCAGCAGCTCGGGCGCCGGCCACAATGAGCAGTTCTTC CASSSGAGHNEQFF
many TRBD2 TRBJ2-7 TRBV28 TGTGCCAGCAGTTTTCTTAGCGGGAGCTCCTACGAGCAGTACTTC CASSFLSGSSYEQYF
many TRBD1 TRBJ2-3 TRBV9 TGTGCCAGCAGCACAACCGGGACAGGGTTTCCAGATACGCAGTATTTT CASSTTGTGFPDTQYF
. . TRBJ2-3 TRBV5-1 TGCGCCAGCAGCTTGTGGCGAGGGGATGGGGCAGATACGCAGTATTTT CASSLWRGDGADTQYF
many . TRBJ2-6 TRBV5-5 TGTGCCAGCAGCTTGTCCCGTCCCCTTAGCCCTGGGGCCAACGTCCTGACTTTC CASSLSRPLSPGANVLTF
. . TRBJ2-7 TRBV7-2 TGTGCCAGCAGCTCATCCACCACCTACGAGCAGTACTTC CASSSSTTYEQYF
. TRBD2 TRBJ2-1 TRBV11-1 TGTGCCAGCAGCTTACGAGCGGGAGACTACAATGAGCAGTTCTTC CASSLRAGDYNEQFF
few TRBD2 TRBJ2-5 TRBV18 TGTGCCAGCTCACCACTGCCAACCTCGGCGGGAGACCAAGAGACCCAGTACTTC CASSPLPTSAGDQETQYF
many TRBD1 TRBJ2-2 TRBV11-1 TGTGCCAGCAGCCTTCTCGCGCTCAGGGGGCCTCACACCGGGGAGCTGTTTTTT CASSLLALRGPHTGELFF
few TRBD2 TRBJ2-1 TRBV20-1 TGCAGCGCGGTTAGCGGGAAAAAGCAGTTCTTC CSAVSGKKQFF
few . TRBJ2-7 TRBV7-2 TGTGCCAGCAGCTTAGCAACCGACATCGATCGGTACGAGCAGTACTTC CASSLATDIDRYEQYF
. . TRBJ1-2 TRBV7-2 TGTGCCAGCAGCTTAGGGGGGGGACTCTATGGCTACACCTTC CASSLGGGLYGYTF
. TRBD2 TRBJ2-3 TRBV29-1 TGCAGCGTTGACGGCGGGAGGGCCCTCGGCACAGATACGCAGTATTTT CSVDGGRALGTDTQYF
many . TRBJ2-1 TRBV7-9 TGTGCCAGCAGCTTCCGGGACTCATCCTACAATGAGCAGTTCTTC CASSFRDSSYNEQFF
. . TRBJ2-1 TRBV20-1 TGCAGTGCGCCGGGGGCGGTCTCCTACAATGAGCAGTTCTTC CSAPGAVSYNEQFF
many . TRBJ2-3 TRBV9 TGTGCCAGCAACAAGTTGGGGTTTCCTGATACGCAGTATTTT CASNKLGFPDTQYF
. . TRBJ2-3 TRBV7-2 TGTGCCAGCAGCTTATATTTTGGGAGTCAAGATACGCAGTATTTT CASSLYFGSQDTQYF
few . TRBJ2-3 TRBV11-2 TGTGCCAGCAGCTTACCCCCCCTTCGAACGCAGTATTTT CASSLPPLRTQYF
many TRBD2 TRBJ2-2 TRBV7-8 TGTGCCACCAGGACTAGCCCTTCAGGCGGGGAGCTGTTTTTT CATRTSPSGGELFF
. . TRBJ1-5 TRBV19 TGTGCCAGTAGTATAGAACCGAGGGGTGGACAGCCCCAGCATTTT CASSIEPRGGQPQHF
many TRBD1 TRBJ2-7 TRBV6-5 TGTGCCAGCAGGTTCCGGGACAGGGGGACCTACGAGCAGTACTTC CASRFRDRGTYEQYF
few . TRBJ1-2 TRBV7-8 TGTGCCAGCAGCCCTGCAAGGACCAGGGATGGCTACACCTTC CASSPARTRDGYTF
few TRBD1 TRBJ2-2 TRBV12-3/TRBV12-4 TGTGCCAGCCGACGACAGGGAAACACCGGGGAGCTGTTTTTT CASRRQGNTGELFF
few TRBD2 TRBJ2-5 TRBV12-3/TRBV12-4 TGTGCCAGCAGTTTAGGGGGACTAGCGGGAGTTGAGACCCAGTACTTC CASSLGGLAGVETQYF
. . TRBJ1-5 TRBV6-2/TRBV6-3 TGTGCCAGCAGCACAGGCAGGAATCAGCCCCAGCATTTT CASSTGRNQPQHF
few TRBD1 TRBJ1-1 TRBV7-2 TGTGCCAGCAGCATGACAGGGGTGAACACTGAAGCTTTCTTT CASSMTGVNTEAFF
. . TRBJ2-7 TRBV5-8 TGTGCCAGCAGCCCTAGGCTACTGGGGGAGCAGTACTTC CASSPRLLGEQYF
many TRBD2 TRBJ2-1 TRBV5-1 TGCGCCAGCAGCCCCACTAGCGGGGTAATTAATGAGCAGTTCTTC CASSPTSGVINEQFF
few . TRBJ2-7 TRBV5-4 TGTGCCAGCAGCTCGGGTCGGGGGGCTTCCTACGAGCAGTACTTC CASSSGRGASYEQYF
. TRBD1 TRBJ2-1 TRBV15 TGTGCCACCAGCAACAGGGGAAATGAGCAGTTCTTC CATSNRGNEQFF
few . TRBJ2-7 TRBV7-9 TGTGCCAGCAGCTTAGGGGTAGAGGGGATGAGCTACGAGCAGTACTTC CASSLGVEGMSYEQYF